The present entry profiles one TCR beta chain with its context. Its specificity is unknown. PCR primers comprised 60 Vbeta and 13 Jbeta primers. Generated by immunoSEQ multiplex PCR, the TCRdb table keeps only in-frame clones and is missing some. Of 90,000 to 120,000 clones listed, roughly three quarters are singletons. At sampling all donors were nominally healthy, likely with unrecorded immune exposures. These data originate in a study of cytomegalovirus exposure and HLA in healthy donors. Background on the study: Among the approximately 400 genotyped donors, approximately 80% were placed in the Caucasian-associated ancestry cluster.

Study findings and constraints: Association of roughly 17,000 TCR beta sequences with HLA alleles was found at 0.05 false discovery rate in a later analysis.

The V gene lost 2 bases and the J gene lost 5 bases, with 5 bases spanning the gap. The CDR3 sequence is 12 residues long. Germline values: CDR1 SGHTA, CDR2 FQGNSA. The chain links TRBV7-2 to TRBJ2-3; D remains ambiguous. The sequence came from a female donor in good health and CMV-seropositive. The sample comprised PBMCs. CDR3 protein: CASSLKRDTQYF. The DNA of the CDR3 is TGTGCCAGCAGCTTAAAGCGAGATACGCAGTATTTT. Using reference TRBV7-2 and TRBJ2-3 for the parts outside the CDR3, the full variable domain is GAGVSQSPSNKVTEKGKDVELRCDPISGHTALYWYRQSLGQGLEFLIYFQGNSAPDKSGLPSDRFSAERTGGSVSTLTIQRTQQEDSAVYLCASSLKRDTQYFGPGTRLTVL.